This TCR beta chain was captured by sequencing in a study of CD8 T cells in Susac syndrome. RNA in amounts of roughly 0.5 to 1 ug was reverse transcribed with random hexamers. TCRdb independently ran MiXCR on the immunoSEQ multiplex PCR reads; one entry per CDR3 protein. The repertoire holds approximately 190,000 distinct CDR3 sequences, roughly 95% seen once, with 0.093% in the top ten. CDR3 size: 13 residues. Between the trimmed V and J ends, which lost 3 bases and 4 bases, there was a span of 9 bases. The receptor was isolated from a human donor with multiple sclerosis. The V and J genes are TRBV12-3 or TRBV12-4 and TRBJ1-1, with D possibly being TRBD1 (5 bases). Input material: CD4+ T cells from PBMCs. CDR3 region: CASSFNQGTEAFF. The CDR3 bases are TGTGCCAGCAGTTTTAATCAGGGCACTGAAGCTTTCTTT.